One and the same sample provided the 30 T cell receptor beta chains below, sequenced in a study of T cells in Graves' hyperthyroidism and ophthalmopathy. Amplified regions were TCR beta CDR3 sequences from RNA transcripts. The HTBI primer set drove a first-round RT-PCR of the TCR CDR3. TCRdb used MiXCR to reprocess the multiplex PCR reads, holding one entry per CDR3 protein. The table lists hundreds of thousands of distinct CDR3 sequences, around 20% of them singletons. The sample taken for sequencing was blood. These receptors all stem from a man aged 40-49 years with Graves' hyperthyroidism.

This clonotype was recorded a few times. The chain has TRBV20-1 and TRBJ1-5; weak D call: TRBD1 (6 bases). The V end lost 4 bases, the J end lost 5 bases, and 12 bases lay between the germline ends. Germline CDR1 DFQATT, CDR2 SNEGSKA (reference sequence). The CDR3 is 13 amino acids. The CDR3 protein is CSAIAGADQPQHF. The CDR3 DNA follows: TGCAGTGCTATTGCAGGGGCGGATCAGCCCCAGCATTTT.

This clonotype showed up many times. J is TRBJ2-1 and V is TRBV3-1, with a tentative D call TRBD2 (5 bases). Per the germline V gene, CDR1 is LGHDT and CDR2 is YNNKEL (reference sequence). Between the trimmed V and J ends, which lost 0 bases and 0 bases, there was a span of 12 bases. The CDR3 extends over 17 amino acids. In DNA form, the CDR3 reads TGTGCCAGCAGCCAAGATCATGCGGGCTACTCCTACAATGAGCAGTTCTTC. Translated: CASSQDHAGYSYNEQFF.

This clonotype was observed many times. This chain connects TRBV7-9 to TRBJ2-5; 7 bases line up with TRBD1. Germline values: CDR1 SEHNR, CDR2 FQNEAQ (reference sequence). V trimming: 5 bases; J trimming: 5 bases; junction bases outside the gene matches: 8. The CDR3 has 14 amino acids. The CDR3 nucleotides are TGTGCCAGCAGCCGCGAAGGGGGCCGGGAGACCCAGTACTTC. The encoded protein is CASSREGGRETQYF.

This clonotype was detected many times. CDR3 amino acids: CSTPRGRLGETQYF. The DNA of the CDR3 is TGCAGTACCCCAAGGGGTCGGTTGGGAGAGACCCAGTACTTC. The chain joins TRBV20-1 to TRBJ2-5, with D perhaps TRBD1 (5 bases). Germline V lookup: CDR1 DFQATT, CDR2 SNEGSKA (reference sequence). The CDR3 is 14 residues long. V was pared by 8 bases and J by 4 bases, with 20 bases between.

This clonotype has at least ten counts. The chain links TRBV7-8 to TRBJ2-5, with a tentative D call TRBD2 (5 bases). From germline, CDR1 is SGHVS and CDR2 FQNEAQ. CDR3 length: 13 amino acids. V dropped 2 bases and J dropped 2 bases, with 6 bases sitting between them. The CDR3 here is CASSLLAQETQYF. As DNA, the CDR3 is TGTGCCAGCAGCTTACTAGCACAAGAGACCCAGTACTTC.

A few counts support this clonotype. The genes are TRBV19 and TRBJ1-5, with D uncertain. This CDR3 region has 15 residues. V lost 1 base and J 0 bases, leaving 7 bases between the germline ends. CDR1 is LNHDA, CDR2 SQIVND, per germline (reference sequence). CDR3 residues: CASSIGSYSNQPQHF. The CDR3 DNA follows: TGTGCCAGTAGTATAGGCAGTTATAGCAATCAGCCCCAGCATTTT.

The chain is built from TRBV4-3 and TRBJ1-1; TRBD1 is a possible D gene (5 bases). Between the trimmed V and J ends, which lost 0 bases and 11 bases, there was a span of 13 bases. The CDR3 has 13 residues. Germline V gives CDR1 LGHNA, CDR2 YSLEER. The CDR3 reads CASSQDYRFAAFF. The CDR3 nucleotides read TGCGCCAGCAGCCAAGACTACAGGTTTGCGGCTTTCTTT.

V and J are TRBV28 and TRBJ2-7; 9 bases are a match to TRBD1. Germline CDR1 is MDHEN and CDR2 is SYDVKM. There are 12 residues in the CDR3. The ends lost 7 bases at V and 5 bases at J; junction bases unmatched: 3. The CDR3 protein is CASTQGANEQYF. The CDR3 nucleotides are TGTGCCAGCACACAGGGGGCCAACGAGCAGTACTTC.

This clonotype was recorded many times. The CDR3 DNA is TGCGCCAGCAGCATGGGACAGGGAACGGGCGAGCAGTACTTC. This translates into CASSMGQGTGEQYF. The chain links TRBV5-1 to TRBJ2-7; 9 bases align to TRBD1. The junction had 8 bases not matched to a gene; V was cut back by 4 bases and J by 6 bases. The germline gives CDR1 SGHRS, CDR2 YFSETQ. The CDR3 extends over 14 amino acids. Using reference TRBV5-1 and TRBJ2-7 for the parts outside the CDR3, the full variable domain is KAGVTQTPRYLIKTRGQQVTLSCSPISGHRSVSWYQQTPGQGLQFLFEYFSETQRNKGNFPGRFSGRQFSNSRSEMNVSTLELGDSALYLCASSMGQGTGEQYFGPGTRLTVT.

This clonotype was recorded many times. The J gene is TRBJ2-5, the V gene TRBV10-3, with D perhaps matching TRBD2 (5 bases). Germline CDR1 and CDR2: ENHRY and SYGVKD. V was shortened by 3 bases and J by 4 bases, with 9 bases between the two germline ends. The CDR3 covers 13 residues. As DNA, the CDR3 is TGTGCCATCAGTGAAATGGGGAGAGAGACCCAGTACTTC. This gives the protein CAISEMGRETQYF.

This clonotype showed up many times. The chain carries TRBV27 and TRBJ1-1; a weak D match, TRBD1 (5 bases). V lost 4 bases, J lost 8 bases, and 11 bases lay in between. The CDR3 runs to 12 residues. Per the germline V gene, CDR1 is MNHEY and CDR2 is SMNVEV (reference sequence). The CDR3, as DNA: TGTGCCAGCAGTTCAAACCCAGGGGAAGCTTTCTTT. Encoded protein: CASSSNPGEAFF.

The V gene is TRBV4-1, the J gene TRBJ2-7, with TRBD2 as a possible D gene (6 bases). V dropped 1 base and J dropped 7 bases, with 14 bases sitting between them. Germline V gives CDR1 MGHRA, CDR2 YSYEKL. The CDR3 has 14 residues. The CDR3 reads CASSQVATSLEQYF. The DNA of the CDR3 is TGCGCCAGCAGCCAAGTTGCCACTAGCCTTGAGCAGTACTTC.

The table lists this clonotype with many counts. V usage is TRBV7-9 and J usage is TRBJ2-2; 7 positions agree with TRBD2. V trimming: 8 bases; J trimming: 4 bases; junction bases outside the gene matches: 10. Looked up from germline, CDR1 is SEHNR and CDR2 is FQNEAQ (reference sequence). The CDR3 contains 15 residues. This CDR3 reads CASVGQGGSTGELFF. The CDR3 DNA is TGTGCCAGCGTCGGTCAGGGAGGGAGCACCGGGGAGCTGTTTTTT.

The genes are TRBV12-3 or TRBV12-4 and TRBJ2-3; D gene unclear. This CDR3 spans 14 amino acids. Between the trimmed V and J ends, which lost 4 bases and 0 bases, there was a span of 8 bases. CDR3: CASSSGYSTDTQYF. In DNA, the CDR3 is TGTGCCAGCAGTTCCGGGTACAGCACAGATACGCAGTATTTT.

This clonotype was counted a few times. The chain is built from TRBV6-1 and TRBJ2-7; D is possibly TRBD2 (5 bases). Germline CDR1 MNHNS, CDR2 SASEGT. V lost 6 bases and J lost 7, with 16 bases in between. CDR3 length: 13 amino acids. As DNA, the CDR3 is TGTGCCAGCAGGAGGGTGGGAGCTGAAGAGCAGTACTTC. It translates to CASRRVGAEEQYF.

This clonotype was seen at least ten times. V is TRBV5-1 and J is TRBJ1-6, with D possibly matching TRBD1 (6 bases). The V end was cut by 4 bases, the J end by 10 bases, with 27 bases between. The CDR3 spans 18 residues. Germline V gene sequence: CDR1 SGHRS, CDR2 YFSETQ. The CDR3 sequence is CASSPQTGQPESASPLHF. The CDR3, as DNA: TGCGCCAGCAGCCCCCAGACAGGACAACCGGAGAGCGCGTCACCCCTCCACTTT.

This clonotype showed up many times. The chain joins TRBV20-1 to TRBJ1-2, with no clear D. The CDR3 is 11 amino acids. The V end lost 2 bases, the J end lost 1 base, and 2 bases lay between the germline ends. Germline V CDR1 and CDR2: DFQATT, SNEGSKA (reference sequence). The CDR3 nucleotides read TGCAGTGCTAGAAGTAACTATGGCTACACCTTC. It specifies CSARSNYGYTF.

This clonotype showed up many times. DNA for the CDR3: TGTGCCAGCAGTGAATGGGGACTCTCCTACGAGCAGTACTTC. It translates to CASSEWGLSYEQYF. The chain recombines TRBV6-1 with TRBJ2-7, with D possibly TRBD2 on 6 matching bases. CDR1 and CDR2 from the germline V gene are MNHNS and SASEGT. V was clipped by 2 bases and J by 0 bases, with 8 bases between them. CDR3 length: 14 residues.

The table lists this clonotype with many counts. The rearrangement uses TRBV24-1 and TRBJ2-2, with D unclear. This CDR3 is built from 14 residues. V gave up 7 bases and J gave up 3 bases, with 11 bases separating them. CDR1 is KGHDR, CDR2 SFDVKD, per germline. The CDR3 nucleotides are TGTGCCACCAGGGGCCGTATGGACACCGGGGAGCTGTTTTTT. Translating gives CATRGRMDTGELFF.

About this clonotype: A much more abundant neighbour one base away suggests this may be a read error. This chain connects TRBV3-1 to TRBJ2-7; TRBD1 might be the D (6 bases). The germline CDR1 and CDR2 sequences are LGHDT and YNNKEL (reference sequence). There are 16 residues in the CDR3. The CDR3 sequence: CAGSLVSGQRSLEQYF. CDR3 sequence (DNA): TGTGCCGGCAGCTTAGTCAGCGGACAGCGAAGTCTCGAGCAGTACTTC.

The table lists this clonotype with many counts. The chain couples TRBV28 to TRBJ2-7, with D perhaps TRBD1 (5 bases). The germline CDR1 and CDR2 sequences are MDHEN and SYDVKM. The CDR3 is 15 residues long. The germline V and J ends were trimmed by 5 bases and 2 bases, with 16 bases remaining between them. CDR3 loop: CASSLSTGRPYEQYF. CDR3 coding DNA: TGTGCCAGCAGTCTAAGTACAGGCAGGCCCTACGAGCAGTACTTC.

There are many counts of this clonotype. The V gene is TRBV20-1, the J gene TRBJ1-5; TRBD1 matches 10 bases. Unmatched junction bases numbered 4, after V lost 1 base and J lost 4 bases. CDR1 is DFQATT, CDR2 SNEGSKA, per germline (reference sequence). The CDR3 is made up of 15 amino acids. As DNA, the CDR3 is TGCAGTGCTAGAGTATGGGACAGGGGTAATCAGCCCCAGCATTTT. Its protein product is CSARVWDRGNQPQHF.

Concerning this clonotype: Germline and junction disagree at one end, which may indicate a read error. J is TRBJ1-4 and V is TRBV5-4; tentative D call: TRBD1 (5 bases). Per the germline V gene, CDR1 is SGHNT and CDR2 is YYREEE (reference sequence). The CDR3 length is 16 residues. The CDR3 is CASSSNLGTSNEKPFF. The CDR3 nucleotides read TGTGCCAGCAGCTCGAACCTCGGGACGTCGAATGAAAAACCGTTTTTT.

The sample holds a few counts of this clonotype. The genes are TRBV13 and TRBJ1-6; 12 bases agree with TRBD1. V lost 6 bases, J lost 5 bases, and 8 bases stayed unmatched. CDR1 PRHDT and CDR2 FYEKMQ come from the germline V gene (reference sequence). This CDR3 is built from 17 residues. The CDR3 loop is CASSYGTGGGNNSPLHF. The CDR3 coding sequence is TGTGCCAGCAGTTACGGGACAGGGGGCGGTAATAATTCACCCCTCCACTTT.

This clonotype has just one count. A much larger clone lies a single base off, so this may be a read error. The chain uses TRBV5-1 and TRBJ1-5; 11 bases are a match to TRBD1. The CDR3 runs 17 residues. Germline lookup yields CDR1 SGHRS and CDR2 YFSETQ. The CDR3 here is CASSVGTGGGGNRPQHF. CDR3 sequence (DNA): TGCGCCAGCAGCGTCGGGACAGGGGGTGGAGGCAATCGGCCCCAGCATTTT.

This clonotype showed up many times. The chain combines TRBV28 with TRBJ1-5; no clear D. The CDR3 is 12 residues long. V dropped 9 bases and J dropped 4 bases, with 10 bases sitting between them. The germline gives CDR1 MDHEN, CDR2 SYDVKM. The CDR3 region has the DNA TGTGCCAGTTGTGCTGGGAATCAGCCCCAGCATTTT. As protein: CASCAGNQPQHF.

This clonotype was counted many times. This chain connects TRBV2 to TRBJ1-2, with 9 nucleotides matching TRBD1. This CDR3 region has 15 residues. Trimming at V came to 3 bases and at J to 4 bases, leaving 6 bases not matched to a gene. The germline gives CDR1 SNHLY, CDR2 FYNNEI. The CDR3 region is CASSEEDRGVYGYTF. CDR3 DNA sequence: TGTGCCAGCAGTGAGGAGGACAGGGGAGTCTATGGCTACACCTTC.

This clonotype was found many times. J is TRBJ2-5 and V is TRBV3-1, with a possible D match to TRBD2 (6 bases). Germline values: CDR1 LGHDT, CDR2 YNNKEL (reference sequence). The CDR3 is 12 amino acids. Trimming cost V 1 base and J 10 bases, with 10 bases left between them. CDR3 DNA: TGTGCCAGCAGCCAAGGGCAGGGAGGCCAGTACTTC. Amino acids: CASSQGQGGQYF.

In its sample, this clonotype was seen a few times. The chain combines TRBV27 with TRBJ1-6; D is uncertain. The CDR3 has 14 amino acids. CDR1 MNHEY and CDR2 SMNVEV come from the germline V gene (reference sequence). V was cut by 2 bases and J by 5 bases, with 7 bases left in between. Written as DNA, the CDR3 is TGTGCCAGCAGTTTAATTGAAGATAATTCACCCCTCCACTTT. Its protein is CASSLIEDNSPLHF.

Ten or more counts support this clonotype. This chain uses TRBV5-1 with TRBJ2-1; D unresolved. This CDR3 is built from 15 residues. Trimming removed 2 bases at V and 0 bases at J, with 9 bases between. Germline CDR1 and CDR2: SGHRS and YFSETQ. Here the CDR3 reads CASSFNRSSYNEQFF. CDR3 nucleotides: TGCGCCAGCAGCTTTAACAGATCCTCCTACAATGAGCAGTTCTTC.